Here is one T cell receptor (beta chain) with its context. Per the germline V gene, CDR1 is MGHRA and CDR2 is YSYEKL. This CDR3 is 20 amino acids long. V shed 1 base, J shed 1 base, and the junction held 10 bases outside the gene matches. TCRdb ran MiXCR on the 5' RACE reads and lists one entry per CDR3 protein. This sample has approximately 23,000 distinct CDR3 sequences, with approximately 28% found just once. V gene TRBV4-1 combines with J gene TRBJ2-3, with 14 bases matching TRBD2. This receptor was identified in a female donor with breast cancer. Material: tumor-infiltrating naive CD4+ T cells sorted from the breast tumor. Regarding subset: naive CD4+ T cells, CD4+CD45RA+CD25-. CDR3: CASSQGPGLAGVSGTDTQYF. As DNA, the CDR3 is TGCGCCAGCAGCCAAGGTCCGGGACTAGCGGGAGTGAGTGGCACAGATACGCAGTATTTT.